One sample yielded the 18 T cell receptor beta chains listed below, sequenced in a study of blood T cell repertoires in COVID-19. The repertoire was sequenced with immunoSEQ multiplex PCR; TCRdb's copy has only in-frame clones and lacks some. The sample lists about 200,000 clones, around 88% occurring once. The sample consisted of PBMCs or T cells enriched from blood (not recorded which). These receptors were taken from a man aged 35-49 years with acute COVID-19.

The V gene is TRBV2, the J gene TRBJ2-2, with D unclear. Germline V lookup: CDR1 SNHLY, CDR2 FYNNEI. Trimming left V 6 bases short and J 6 bases short, with 11 bases between. The CDR3 consists of 13 residues. DNA for the CDR3: TGTGCCAGCAGAGCTATAGTCCCCGGGGAGCTGTTTTTT. Protein sequence: CASRAIVPGELFF.

The rearrangement links TRBV6-5 to TRBJ1-1; 7 bases align to TRBD1. Germline V CDR1 and CDR2: MNHEY, SVGAGI. The length of the CDR3 is 13 residues. The J segment lost 3 bases and the V segment lost 8 bases, leaving 6 bases of the junction unmatched. CDR3 in DNA: TGTGCCAGCGGGGCAGGGGGTGACACTGAAGCTTTCTTT. This translates into CASGAGGDTEAFF.

The V and J genes are TRBV10-3 and TRBJ1-1, with no clear D. Germline CDR1 and CDR2: ENHRY and SYGVKD. This CDR3 comprises 16 residues. Trimming left V 4 bases short and J 3 bases short, with 18 bases between. CDR3 coding DNA: TGTGCCATCAGTGCGGCCCCATTTCGAGCGGACACTGAAGCTTTCTTT. As protein: CAISAAPFRADTEAFF.

Written as DNA, the CDR3 is TGTGCCAGCAGTGACTTACGACAGAGCCCCAACACAGATACGCAGTATTTT. This codes for CASSDLRQSPNTDTQYF. The gene calls are TRBV6-4 and TRBJ2-3; D possibly corresponds to TRBD1 (5 bases). Germline V CDR1 and CDR2: MRHNA, SNTAGT. Trimming removed 1 base at V and 2 bases at J, with 16 bases between. The CDR3 is made up of 17 amino acids.

The V and J genes are TRBV6-5 and TRBJ2-1, with D maybe TRBD1 (6 bases). CDR1 MNHEY and CDR2 SVGAGI come from the germline V gene. CDR3 size: 12 residues. V lost 9 bases and J lost 7, with 13 bases in between. CDR3 DNA sequence: TGTGCCAGTTTGGGACAACAGAATGAGCAGTTCTTC. Translation: CASLGQQNEQFF.

The chain carries TRBV3-1 (or the pseudogene TRBV3-2) and TRBJ2-1, with 7 bases fitting TRBD1. Germline V CDR1 and CDR2: LGHDT, YNNKEL (reference sequence). Unmatched junction bases numbered 7, after V lost 4 bases and J lost 4 bases. The CDR3 totals 15 residues. The CDR3 is CASSPRDRKYNEQFF. CDR3 DNA sequence: TGTGCCAGCAGCCCCCGGGACAGAAAATACAATGAGCAGTTCTTC.

This chain links TRBV5-5 with TRBJ2-5, with 8 bases matching TRBD1. The CDR3 runs to 17 residues. J lost 1 base, V lost 3 bases, and 11 bases had no gene match. Germline CDR1 SGHKS, CDR2 YYEKEE (reference sequence). CDR3 residues: CASSYEPFGTGQETQYF. DNA for the CDR3: TGTGCCAGCAGCTATGAACCCTTCGGGACAGGCCAAGAGACCCAGTACTTC. Looking up the rest from reference TRBV5-5 and TRBJ2-5 gives the full variable domain: DAGVTQSPTHLIKTRGQQVTLRCSPISGHKSVSWYQQVLGQGPQFIFQYYEKEERGRGNFPDRFSARQFPNYSSELNVNALLLGDSALYLCASSYEPFGTGQETQYFGPGTRLLVL.

The CDR3 sequence: CASSPLGTGRNTEAFF. The CDR3 DNA reads as TGTGCCAGCAGTCCGTTGGGGACAGGGAGGAACACTGAAGCTTTCTTT. The chain has TRBV27 and TRBJ1-1; 9 nucleotides line up with TRBD1. CDR1 and CDR2 from the germline V gene are MNHEY and SMNVEV (reference sequence). There are 16 residues in the CDR3. Trimming at V came to 5 bases and at J to 1 base, leaving 8 bases not matched to a gene.

This chain links TRBV7-8 with TRBJ1-5; possible D gene TRBD1, 5 bases. V lost 5 bases to trimming and J lost 6 bases, with 14 bases between them. Germline V gene lookup returns CDR1 SGHVS and CDR2 FQNEAQ. There are 14 residues in the CDR3. CDR3 amino acids: CASSQRGSTQPQHF. The CDR3 nucleotides read TGTGCCAGCAGCCAAAGGGGTTCAACTCAGCCCCAGCATTTT.

The chain employs TRBV9 and TRBJ2-5, with D possibly TRBD1 on 5 matching bases. V was cut by 6 bases and J by 4 bases, with 13 bases left in between. Looked up from germline, CDR1 is SGDLS and CDR2 is YYNGEE. The CDR3 contains 13 residues. The CDR3 DNA reads as TGTGCCAGCAACAATCCTCAGGGAGAGACCCAGTACTTC. Amino acid sequence: CASNNPQGETQYF.

The V call is TRBV28, the J call TRBJ1-5; perhaps TRBD1 as D (6 bases). Germline V gene sequence: CDR1 MDHEN, CDR2 SYDVKM. The V gene lost 6 bases and the J gene lost 1 base, with 13 bases spanning the gap. The CDR3 runs to 15 residues. The DNA of the CDR3 is TGTGCCAGCAGACCCAGGGGCGAGAGCAATCAGCCCCAGCATTTT. Its protein is CASRPRGESNQPQHF.

V is TRBV7-9 and J is TRBJ2-1; TRBD2 matches 12 bases. CDR1 is SEHNR, CDR2 FQNEAQ, per germline (reference sequence). The ends lost 5 bases at V and 6 bases at J; junction bases unmatched: 2. This CDR3 is 14 amino acids long. The CDR3 loop reads CASSPSGRANEQFF. The CDR3, as DNA: TGTGCCAGCAGCCCTAGCGGGAGGGCCAATGAGCAGTTCTTC.

This chain connects TRBV7-2 to TRBJ2-3; tentatively, D is TRBD2 (5 bases). The germline V gene has CDR1 SGHTA and CDR2 FQGNSA. The CDR3 has 15 amino acids. V lost 6 bases and J 7 bases, leaving 20 bases between the germline ends. The CDR3 DNA reads as TGTGCCAGCAGTCCTCCTCGGAGGATACCGAATACGCAGTATTTT. It yields the protein CASSPPRRIPNTQYF.

V usage is TRBV2 and J usage is TRBJ2-1; 7 nucleotides match TRBD2. V was pared by 5 bases and J by 12 bases, with 10 bases of the junction left unmatched. The CDR3 loop spans 13 amino acids. The germline CDR1 and CDR2 sequences are SNHLY and FYNNEI. The CDR3 DNA reads TGTGCCAGCAGTCGGACTAGTCTGGTAGTGCAGTTCTTC. It encodes CASSRTSLVVQFF.

The V gene is TRBV19, the J gene TRBJ2-3; D is ambiguous. The CDR3 loop spans 11 amino acids. Germline V gene data show CDR1 as LNHDA and CDR2 as SQIVND (reference sequence). V was pared by 10 bases and J by 0 bases, with 5 bases between. The CDR3 spells CATLSTDTQYF. The CDR3 bases are TGTGCCACCCTTAGCACAGATACGCAGTATTTT.

This clone has just a few counts. This sequence joins TRBV5-4 and TRBJ1-5, with 8 bases lining up with TRBD1. The CDR3 is 16 amino acids. CDR1 is SGHNT, CDR2 YYREEE, per germline (reference sequence). V gave up 0 bases and J gave up 6 bases; unmatched junction bases: 8. The CDR3 DNA is TGTGCCAGCAGCTTGGGGGGACAGGTGAGCGGTCAGCCCCAGCATTTT. It is translated as CASSLGGQVSGQPQHF.

The rearrangement joins TRBV9 to TRBJ2-5; TRBD2 agrees at 7 bases. The CDR3 length is 16 residues. The germline V gene encodes CDR1 SGDLS and CDR2 YYNGEE. V shed 4 bases, J shed 0 bases, and the junction held 9 bases outside the gene matches. In DNA form, the CDR3 reads TGTGCCAGCAGCCCCCTCGGGGGAGGGTACCAAGAGACCCAGTACTTC. Amino acids: CASSPLGGGYQETQYF.

This chain links TRBV11-2 with TRBJ2-1, with 8 bases that match TRBD2. With V trimmed by 7 bases and J by 4 bases, 9 bases remained unmatched. Germline V gene data show CDR1 as SGHAT and CDR2 as FQNNGV. This CDR3 comprises 15 residues. The CDR3 coding sequence is TGTGCCAGCAACTCACTAGCGGCGCAGTACAATGAGCAGTTCTTC. This encodes CASNSLAAQYNEQFF.